Below are 25 T cell receptor beta chains sequenced from a single sample in a study of CD8 T cells in ankylosing spondylitis. Study-wide results and caveats: Ankylosing spondylitis blood appeared to carry a characteristic TCR beta motif of roughly 8 highly homologous variants.

TCRdb reprocessed the 5' RACE reads via MiXCR and lists one record per CDR3 protein. This table holds 750,000 to 850,000 distinct CDR3 sequences, around 11% found once. These receptors are not linked to any known antigen. The sequenced sample consisted of blood, either unsorted or a sorted T cell fraction (not recorded which). The receptor source for this set is a male donor with ankylosing spondylitis.

The rearrangement joins TRBV20-1 to TRBJ2-5, with D possibly being TRBD1 (5 bases). Germline V gene lookup returns CDR1 DFQATT and CDR2 SNEGSKA (reference sequence). Trimming took off 5 bases at V and 2 bases at J, with 15 bases between the two ends. This CDR3 contains 14 residues. The chain's CDR3 is CSAEEGRAQETQYF. CDR3 sequence (DNA): TGCAGTGCTGAAGAAGGCAGGGCACAAGAGACCCAGTACTTC.

The V gene is TRBV21-1, the J gene TRBJ2-3; the D call TRBD1 from the table was never checked on the DNA. TRBV21-1 is marked as a pseudogene. The CDR3 covers 13 residues. The CDR3 DNA sequence: TGTGCCACCTCGACAGGGGGCGAGGATACGCAGTATTTT. Translated: CATSTGGEDTQYF.

This clonotype was seen many times. The chain employs TRBV12-3 or TRBV12-4 and TRBJ1-2, with 9 nucleotides matching TRBD1. There are 15 residues in the CDR3. The ends lost 6 bases at V and 8 bases at J; junction bases unmatched: 13. CDR3 nucleotides: TGTGCCAGCAGCTTGTCTCTTCCGGGACAGGGAGGCTACACCTTC. Translation gives CASSLSLPGQGGYTF.

This clonotype has a handful of counts. The chain's CDR3 is CSARVQLVSSPLHF. In nucleotides, the CDR3 is TGCAGTGCTAGAGTTCAGTTAGTAAGCTCACCCCTCCACTTT. This chain links TRBV20-1 with TRBJ1-6; D is uncertain. The CDR3 contains 14 residues. The germline V gene has CDR1 DFQATT and CDR2 SNEGSKA (reference sequence). V dropped 1 base and J dropped 10 bases, with 14 bases sitting between them.

The V gene is TRBV6-1, the J gene TRBJ1-1; D possibly corresponds to TRBD1 (5 bases). Germline CDR1 and CDR2: MNHNS and SASEGT. There are 15 residues in the CDR3. The V and J ends lost 6 bases and 1 base respectively, with 15 bases between them. CDR3 sequence: CASSPRPGQNTEAFF. In DNA, the CDR3 is TGTGCCAGCAGCCCCAGGCCCGGACAGAACACTGAAGCTTTCTTT.

V is TRBV10-3 and J is TRBJ2-3; a weak D match, TRBD2 (5 bases). The germline CDR1 and CDR2 sequences are ENHRY and SYGVKD. The CDR3 is 14 residues long. The V end lost 6 bases, the J end lost 0 bases, and 10 bases lay between the germline ends. CDR3 sequence: CAISDGLSTDTQYF. The CDR3 DNA sequence: TGTGCCATCAGCGATGGACTTAGCACAGATACGCAGTATTTT.

The CDR3 region is CASSSPSGRNNEQYF. The CDR3 region has the DNA TGTGCCAGCAGTTCTCCTAGCGGGAGAAACAACGAGCAGTACTTC. The V gene is TRBV12-3 or TRBV12-4, the J gene TRBJ2-7; 10 bases align to TRBD2. The junction had 8 bases not matched to a gene; V was cut back by 4 bases and J by 5 bases. This CDR3 has 15 amino acids.

This clonotype was counted at least ten times. The CDR3 bases are TGTGCCAGCAGCTCCCGCCAGGGCACTGAAGCTTTCTTT. It codes for CASSSRQGTEAFF. The chain carries TRBV7-2 and TRBJ1-1; tentatively, D is TRBD1 (5 bases). The CDR3 length is 13 residues. The V end was cut by 4 bases, the J end by 4 bases, with 10 bases between. CDR1 is SGHTA, CDR2 FQGNSA, per germline.

This clonotype showed up just a few times. The rearrangement joins TRBV7-2 to TRBJ2-2, with unresolved D. The length of the CDR3 is 14 residues. The germline V gene has CDR1 SGHTA and CDR2 FQGNSA. The V end was cut by 5 bases, the J end by 7 bases, with 14 bases between. CDR3 nucleotides: TGTGCCAGCAGCCCCCGGTGGGCCAACGGGGAGCTGTTTTTT. Translating it yields CASSPRWANGELFF.

In its sample, this clonotype was seen a few times. The genes are TRBV5-1 and TRBJ2-1; D unclear. The germline V gene encodes CDR1 SGHRS and CDR2 YFSETQ. The length of the CDR3 is 14 residues. V was shortened by 0 bases and J by 4 bases, with 8 bases between the two germline ends. CDR3: CASSLGQNYNEQFF. The CDR3 nucleotides read TGCGCCAGCAGCTTGGGGCAGAATTACAATGAGCAGTTCTTC.

This clonotype was observed a handful of times. The V and J genes are TRBV20-1 and TRBJ1-6, with TRBD1 matching 8 bases. V trimming: 6 bases; J trimming: 10 bases; junction bases outside the gene matches: 14. This CDR3 comprises 15 residues. Germline-derived CDR1 and CDR2 are DFQATT and SNEGSKA (reference sequence). CDR3 in DNA: TGCAGTGCAGACCCTCGACAGGGGAGGGACTCACCCCTCCACTTT. Residues: CSADPRQGRDSPLHF.

This clonotype turned up a few times. The chain has TRBV6-1 and TRBJ2-2; D remains unclear. The V and J ends lost 6 bases and 13 bases respectively, with 18 bases between them. Per the germline V gene, CDR1 is MNHNS and CDR2 is SASEGT. CDR3 length: 13 amino acids. This chain's CDR3 is CASRAVGSLVLFF. The CDR3 nucleotides read TGTGCCAGCAGGGCTGTAGGCTCCCTAGTGCTGTTTTTT.

The gene calls are TRBV5-1 and TRBJ2-2; a weak D match, TRBD2 (5 bases). V lost 9 bases and J lost 0, with 18 bases in between. The CDR3 consists of 16 residues. CDR1 and CDR2 (germline): SGHRS, YFSETQ. CDR3 DNA sequence: TGCGCCACCCATTCTTCCGGGATATCGAACACCGGGGAGCTGTTTTTT. Translated, it gives CATHSSGISNTGELFF.

The rearrangement joins TRBV24-1 to TRBJ2-7; 8 nucleotides match TRBD2. With 7 bases clipped from V and 2 bases from J, the junction kept 6 bases outside the gene matches. This CDR3 has 14 amino acids. Germline-derived CDR1 and CDR2 are KGHDR and SFDVKD. CDR3 in amino acids: CATRDSGKPYEQYF. The CDR3 DNA reads TGTGCCACCAGGGATAGCGGGAAGCCCTACGAGCAGTACTTC.

This clonotype has ten or more counts. The V and J genes are TRBV20-1 and TRBJ2-4, with unresolved D. This CDR3 has 14 amino acids. V lost 6 bases and J 1 base, leaving 13 bases between the germline ends. The germline gives CDR1 DFQATT, CDR2 SNEGSKA (reference sequence). DNA of the CDR3: TGCAGTGCCATATTAAGGGCGGCCAAAAACATTCAGTACTTC. Its protein is CSAILRAAKNIQYF.

On this clonotype: No DNA is shown, since the ends of the CDR3 on it are uncertain; the CDR3 is the one TCRdb lists. J is TRBJ1-4 and V is TRBV5-5; the D call TRBD1 from the table was never checked on the DNA. The CDR3 length is 13 residues, termini included. The V gene's germline CDR1 is SGHKS and CDR2 YYEKEE (reference sequence). CDR3 sequence reads: CASSLVGSGTEYF.

This clonotype was seen at least ten times. Here the CDR3 reads CASSKQGAGTGELFF. CDR3 coding DNA: TGTGCCAGCAGCAAACAGGGGGCGGGCACCGGGGAGCTGTTTTTT. V gene TRBV12-3 or TRBV12-4 combines with J gene TRBJ2-2; 9 nucleotides agree with TRBD1. Trimming took 6 bases from V and 4 from J; bases not matched to a gene: 6. This CDR3 region has 15 residues.

This clonotype was seen a handful of times. This CDR3 reads CASSAPGESGAFF. The CDR3 bases are TGTGCCAGCAGTGCCCCAGGGGAAAGTGGGGCTTTCTTT. The chain joins TRBV6-1 to TRBJ1-1; perhaps TRBD1 as D (6 bases). This CDR3 has 13 amino acids. CDR1 is MNHNS and CDR2 is SASEGT in the germline V gene. Between the trimmed V and J ends, which lost 4 bases and 11 bases, there was a span of 17 bases.

With respect to this clonotype: The junction and the germline gene differ at one end; a read error may be behind it. The CDR3 DNA reads as TGTGCCAGCAGCTTTAGCGGGGGGGCCTTCACCCAAAGGATCTTC. It encodes CASSFSGGAFTQRIF. The chain is built from TRBV7-2 and TRBJ2-1; 11 nucleotides match TRBD2. Germline CDR1 reads SGHTA; CDR2 reads FQGNSA. The CDR3 extends over 15 amino acids.

Many counts were recorded for this clonotype. The chain combines TRBV7-2 with TRBJ2-1; 12 bases are a match to TRBD1. Germline V lookup: CDR1 SGHTA, CDR2 FQGNSA. The CDR3 contains 14 residues. This CDR3 is CATNRDRGRDEQFF. The CDR3 DNA sequence: TGTGCTACGAACCGGGACAGGGGGCGCGATGAGCAGTTCTTC.

This clonotype showed up many times. The chain combines TRBV6-1 with TRBJ2-1; either TRBD1 or TRBD2 may fit D (5 bases each). The V end was cut by 5 bases, the J end by 13 bases, with 24 bases between. The CDR3 is 15 amino acids. CDR1 MNHNS and CDR2 SASEGT come from the germline V gene. The CDR3 reads CASSQTSMGPQDQFF. The CDR3 DNA is TGTGCCAGCAGTCAGACGTCAATGGGACCGCAAGACCAGTTCTTC.

The CDR3 DNA follows: TGCAGTGCTAGGGGGGACAGAGAAAACATTCAGTACTTC. Protein product: CSARGDRENIQYF. The J gene is TRBJ2-4, the V gene TRBV20-1; TRBD1 matches at 7 bases. CDR3 length: 13 amino acids. Losses at the gene ends were 3 bases for V and 5 bases for J; bases not matched to a gene: 4. Germline V gene sequence: CDR1 DFQATT, CDR2 SNEGSKA (reference sequence).

In this sample, this clonotype turned up a few times. The chain carries TRBV7-9 and TRBJ1-6; D ambiguous. V lost 0 bases and J lost 7, with 10 bases in between. The CDR3 length is 15 residues. Germline values: CDR1 SEHNR, CDR2 FQNEAQ (reference sequence). CDR3 loop: CASSLASVRNSPLHF. CDR3 in DNA: TGTGCCAGCAGCTTAGCGTCGGTGCGAAATTCACCCCTCCACTTT.

This clonotype was observed a handful of times. The chain has TRBV7-2 and TRBJ2-7; 11 positions agree with TRBD1. The germline gives CDR1 SGHTA, CDR2 FQGNSA. This CDR3 is built from 15 residues. V dropped 0 bases and J dropped 6; count of bases not matched to a gene: 4. DNA for the CDR3: TGTGCCAGCAGCTTAGCTTGGACAGGGGGCTCCGAGCAGTACTTC. The encoded protein is CASSLAWTGGSEQYF.

This clonotype was detected a few times. The chain is built from TRBV7-2 and TRBJ2-7; D is possibly TRBD1 or TRBD2 (5 bases each). This CDR3 region has 15 residues. Between the trimmed V and J ends, which lost 4 bases and 2 bases, there was a span of 15 bases. Germline V gene data show CDR1 as SGHTA and CDR2 as FQGNSA. The CDR3 nucleotides are TGTGCCAGCAGCTCTCCCCGAGGGGATACCTACGAGCAGTACTTC. Protein sequence: CASSSPRGDTYEQYF.